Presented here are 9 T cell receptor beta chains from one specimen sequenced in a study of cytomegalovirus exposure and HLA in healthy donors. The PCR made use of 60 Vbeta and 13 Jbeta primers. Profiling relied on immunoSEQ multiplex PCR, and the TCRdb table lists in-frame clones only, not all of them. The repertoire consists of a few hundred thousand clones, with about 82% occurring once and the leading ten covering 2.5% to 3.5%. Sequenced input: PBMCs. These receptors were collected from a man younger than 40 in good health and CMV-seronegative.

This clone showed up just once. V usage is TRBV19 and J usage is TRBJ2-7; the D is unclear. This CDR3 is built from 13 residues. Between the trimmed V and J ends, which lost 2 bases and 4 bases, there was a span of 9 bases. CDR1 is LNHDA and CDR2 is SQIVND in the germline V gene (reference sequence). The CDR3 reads CASSINREYEQYF. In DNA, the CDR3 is TGTGCCAGTAGTATAAATAGAGAATACGAGCAGTACTTC.

The chain's CDR3 is CASSPVHLAKNIQYF. The DNA for the CDR3 is TGTGCCAGTAGCCCGGTCCACTTAGCCAAAAACATTCAGTACTTC. V gene TRBV19 combines with J gene TRBJ2-4; no reliable D call. V was cut by 6 bases and J by 0 bases, with 12 bases left in between. This CDR3 has 15 amino acids. The V gene's germline CDR1 is LNHDA and CDR2 SQIVND (reference sequence).

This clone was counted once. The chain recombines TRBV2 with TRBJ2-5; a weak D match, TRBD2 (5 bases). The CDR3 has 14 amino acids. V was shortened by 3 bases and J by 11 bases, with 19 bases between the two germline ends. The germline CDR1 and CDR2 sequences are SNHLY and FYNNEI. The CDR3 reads CASSESTYYREQYF. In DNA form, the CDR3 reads TGTGCCAGCAGTGAGTCAACCTATTATAGGGAGCAGTACTTC.

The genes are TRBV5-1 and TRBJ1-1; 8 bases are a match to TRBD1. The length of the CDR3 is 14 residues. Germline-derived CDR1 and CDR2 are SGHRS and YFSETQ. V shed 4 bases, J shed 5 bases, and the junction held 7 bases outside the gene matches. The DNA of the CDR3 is TGCGCCAGCAGCGGATGGACAGGGAATACTGAAGCTTTCTTT. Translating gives CASSGWTGNTEAFF.

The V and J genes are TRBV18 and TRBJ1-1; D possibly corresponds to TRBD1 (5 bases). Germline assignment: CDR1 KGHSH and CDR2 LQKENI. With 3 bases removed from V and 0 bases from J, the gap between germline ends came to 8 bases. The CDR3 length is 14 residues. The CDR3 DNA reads TGTGCCAGCTCACCGAACAGGATGAACACTGAAGCTTTCTTT. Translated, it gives CASSPNRMNTEAFF. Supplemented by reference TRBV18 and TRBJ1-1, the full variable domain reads NAGVMQNPRHLVRRRGQEARLRCSPMKGHSHVYWYRQLPEEGLKFMVYLQKENIIDESGMPKERFSAEFPKEGPSILRIQQVVRGDSAAYFCASSPNRMNTEAFFGQGTRLTVV.

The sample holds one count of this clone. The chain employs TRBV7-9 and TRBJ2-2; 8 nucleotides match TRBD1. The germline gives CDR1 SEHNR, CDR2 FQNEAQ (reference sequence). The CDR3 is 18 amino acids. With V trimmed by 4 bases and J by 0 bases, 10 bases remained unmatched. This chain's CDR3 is CASSSGQGQISNTGELFF. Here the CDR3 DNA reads TGTGCCAGCAGCTCCGGACAGGGACAGATTTCGAACACCGGGGAGCTGTTTTTT. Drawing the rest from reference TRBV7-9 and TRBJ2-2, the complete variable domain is DTGVSQNPRHKITKRGQNVTFRCDPISEHNRLYWYRQTLGQGPEFLTYFQNEAQLEKSRLLSDRFSAERPKGSFSTLEIQRTEQGDSAMYLCASSSGQGQISNTGELFFGEGSRLTVL.

The CDR3 here is CASSFRAGENIQYF. In nucleotides, the CDR3 is TGTGCCAGCAGTTTTAGAGCGGGGGAGAACATTCAGTACTTC. V and J are TRBV27 and TRBJ2-4; the match to TRBD2 covers 8 bases. The CDR3 extends over 14 amino acids. V dropped 3 bases and J dropped 7; count of bases not matched to a gene: 5. Germline loops: CDR1 MNHEY, CDR2 SMNVEV (reference sequence).

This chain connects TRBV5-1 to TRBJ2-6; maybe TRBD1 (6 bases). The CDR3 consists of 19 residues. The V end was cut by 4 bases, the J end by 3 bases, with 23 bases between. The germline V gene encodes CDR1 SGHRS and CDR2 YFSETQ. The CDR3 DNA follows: TGCGCCAGCAGCCCACAAGGATGGGGGCAGTCGTATGGGGCCAACGTCCTGACTTTC. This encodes CASSPQGWGQSYGANVLTF.

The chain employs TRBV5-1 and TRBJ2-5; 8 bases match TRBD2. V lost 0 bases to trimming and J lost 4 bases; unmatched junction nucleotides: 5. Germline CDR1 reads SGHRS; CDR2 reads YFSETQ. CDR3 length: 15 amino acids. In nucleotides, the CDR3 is TGCGCCAGCAGCTTGGAGGCGGGGGGCGGAGAGACCCAGTACTTC. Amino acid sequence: CASSLEAGGGETQYF.